One and the same sample provided the 29 T cell receptor beta chains below, sequenced in a study of beta chain features in type 1 diabetes. Study results and caveats: For Type 1 diabetes patients, all four CD4+ subsets carried TCRB CDR3s that were moderately but significantly shorter.

Of the isolated RNA, all was reverse transcribed, and so the sequenced material was expressed TCRB transcripts. This table comes from immunoSEQ multiplex PCR, and its TCRdb copy is limited to in-frame clones, with some not included. The sample holds hundreds of thousands of clones, 15% seen once. The antigens of these receptors remain unknown. The sequencing input was naive CD4+ T cells from blood. All receptors come from a young man with type 1 diabetes.

A few counts support this clone. The chain recombines TRBV30 with TRBJ2-7, with 7 bases identical to TRBD2. CDR3 length equals 13 residues. The V gene end was trimmed by 1 base and the J gene end by 5 bases; junction bases not matched to a gene: 5. Per the germline V gene, CDR1 is GTSNPN and CDR2 is SVGIG (reference sequence). CDR3 DNA sequence: TGTGCCTGGAGTGGCGGGAGCCCCAACGAGCAGTACTTC. Encoded protein: CAWSGGSPNEQYF.

V usage is TRBV29-1 and J usage is TRBJ2-7, with TRBD1 matching 9 bases. V lost 7 bases, J lost 7 bases, and 14 bases stayed unmatched. Germline V CDR1 and CDR2: SQVTM, ANQGSEA. The CDR3 has 14 amino acids. This chain's CDR3 is CSARTRTGVGEQYF. The CDR3 DNA reads as TGCAGCGCCAGAACACGGACAGGGGTAGGAGAGCAGTACTTC.

This sequence joins TRBV30 and TRBJ2-6; 10 positions agree with TRBD2. Per germline, CDR1 GTSNPN and CDR2 SVGIG (reference sequence). The V gene end was trimmed by 4 bases and the J gene end by 0 bases; junction bases not matched to a gene: 6. The CDR3 contains 17 residues. The CDR3 sequence: CAWKLSGGASGANVLTF. The CDR3, as DNA: TGTGCCTGGAAACTAAGCGGGGGGGCCTCTGGGGCCAACGTCCTGACTTTC.

This clone was seen a few times. The chain is built from TRBV2 and TRBJ1-2; TRBD1 matches 7 bases. CDR3 size: 14 residues. Germline V gene sequence: CDR1 SNHLY, CDR2 FYNNEI. With 8 bases clipped from V and 3 bases from J, the junction kept 9 bases outside the gene matches. This CDR3 is CASSYTGEYYGYTF. In DNA, the CDR3 is TGTGCCAGCTCTTATACAGGGGAGTACTATGGCTACACCTTC.

V is TRBV6-5 and J is TRBJ2-7; D is possibly TRBD1 (6 bases). Germline-derived CDR1 and CDR2 are MNHEY and SVGAGI. Between the trimmed V and J ends, which lost 5 bases and 2 bases, there was a span of 16 bases. The CDR3 is made up of 15 amino acids. CDR3 region: CASSRHSGTTYEQYF. CDR3 bases: TGTGCCAGCAGTCGACACTCCGGGACAACCTACGAGCAGTACTTC.

This clone has just a few counts. The chain joins TRBV6-5 to TRBJ2-3; tentatively, D is TRBD1 (6 bases). This CDR3 has 13 amino acids. Germline loops: CDR1 MNHEY, CDR2 SVGAGI. The V and J ends lost 6 bases and 5 bases respectively, with 12 bases between them. CDR3 DNA sequence: TGTGCCAGCAGGCCCACAGGGAGAGATACGCAGTATTTT. This gives the protein CASRPTGRDTQYF.

This chain links TRBV9 with TRBJ2-7, with 10 bases aligning to TRBD2. This CDR3 is built from 16 residues. J was trimmed by 0 bases and V by 0 bases; bases with no gene match: 3. CDR1 is SGDLS and CDR2 is YYNGEE in the germline V gene. The CDR3 is CASSVGGLAASYEQYF. In DNA, the CDR3 is TGTGCCAGCAGCGTAGGAGGACTAGCGGCCTCCTACGAGCAGTACTTC.

The V gene is TRBV6-5, the J gene TRBJ1-5, with a weak D call TRBD1 (6 bases). V dropped 1 base and J dropped 7 bases, with 11 bases sitting between them. The germline V gene encodes CDR1 MNHEY and CDR2 SVGAGI. The length of the CDR3 is 14 residues. CDR3 nucleotides: TGTGCCAGCAGTTACTGGGCGGGGGGCCAGCCCCAGCATTTT. As protein: CASSYWAGGQPQHF.

The rearrangement uses TRBV29-1 and TRBJ2-7; weak D call: TRBD1 (6 bases). Per germline, CDR1 SQVTM and CDR2 ANQGSEA. V gave up 6 bases and J gave up 4 bases, with 19 bases separating them. The CDR3 contains 14 residues. The CDR3 DNA sequence: TGCAGCGTGGAAAGCACCGGGACAAGATACGAGCAGTACTTC. Residues: CSVESTGTRYEQYF.

The table lists this clone with a few counts. V gene TRBV7-9 combines with J gene TRBJ1-4; D is undetermined. CDR1 and CDR2 (germline): SEHNR, FQNEAQ (reference sequence). V was shortened by 3 bases and J by 6 bases, with 11 bases between the two germline ends. The CDR3 runs to 14 residues. CDR3 nucleotides: TGTGCCAGCAGCTTTTATCTACGGGATGAAAAACTGTTTTTT. This gives the protein CASSFYLRDEKLFF.

This clone has more than one count but fewer than ten. The chain employs TRBV11-3 and TRBJ2-5; a possible D gene is TRBD1 (5 bases). The V gene's germline CDR1 is SGHNT and CDR2 YENEEA. The V end was cut by 3 bases, the J end by 2 bases, with 10 bases between. The CDR3 spans 14 residues. CDR3 region: CASSLQGSQETQYF. DNA for the CDR3: TGTGCCAGCAGCTTGCAGGGTTCTCAAGAGACCCAGTACTTC.

CDR3 bases: TGTGCCAGCAGCTACATGGACAGGGGAGGCACTGAAGCTTTCTTT. This encodes CASSYMDRGGTEAFF. The chain recombines TRBV5-4 with TRBJ1-1; 9 bases match TRBD1. The CDR3 spans 15 residues. The V gene's germline CDR1 is SGHNT and CDR2 YYREEE (reference sequence). Germline trimming cut 3 bases from V and 4 bases from J; bases unmatched to any gene: 7. The entire variable domain, with the rest obtained from reference TRBV5-4 and TRBJ1-1, is as follows: ETGVTQSPTHLIKTRGQQVTLRCSSQSGHNTVSWYQQALGQGPQFIFQYYREEENGRGNFPPRFSGLQFPNYSSELNVNALELDDSALYLCASSYMDRGGTEAFFGQGTRLTVV.

This clone was counted between two and nine times. CDR3 region: CASSLGLGFSGYTF. CDR3 in DNA: TGTGCCAGCAGTTTGGGACTTGGGTTTTCCGGCTACACCTTC. The rearrangement joins TRBV28 to TRBJ1-2; tentatively, D is TRBD1 (5 bases). Germline V gives CDR1 MDHEN, CDR2 SYDVKM. The CDR3 covers 14 residues. The V end was cut by 3 bases, the J end by 8 bases, with 16 bases between.

This clone was observed a handful of times. Other DNA sequences in this sample translate to the same CDR3. The chain links TRBV9 to TRBJ1-1; D gene uncertain. The CDR3 totals 14 residues. The V gene's germline CDR1 is SGDLS and CDR2 YYNGEE. The V gene lost 0 bases and the J gene lost 5 bases, with 11 bases spanning the gap. Here the CDR3 reads CASSVGGGRTEAFF. The DNA of the CDR3 is TGTGCCAGCAGCGTAGGGGGAGGGAGAACTGAAGCTTTCTTT.

Worth noting for this clone: The sample contains more than one DNA sequence encoding this CDR3. The chain has TRBV5-1 and TRBJ2-7; 11 nucleotides align to TRBD2. V trimming: 0 bases; J trimming: 3 bases; junction bases outside the gene matches: 2. This CDR3 is 15 amino acids long. CDR1 and CDR2 (germline): SGHRS, YFSETQ. The CDR3 bases are TGCGCCAGCAGCTTGGGACTAGCGGGGAACTACGAGCAGTACTTC. Its translation: CASSLGLAGNYEQYF.

V gene TRBV6-5 combines with J gene TRBJ2-7; D is possibly TRBD2 (6 bases). The CDR3 is 16 residues long. The V gene lost 0 bases and the J gene lost 2 bases, with 14 bases spanning the gap. Germline V gives CDR1 MNHEY, CDR2 SVGAGI. The CDR3 DNA follows: TGTGCCAGCAGTTACTCGGACGGGGGAGGTACCTACGAGCAGTACTTC. Translation gives CASSYSDGGGTYEQYF.

The chain has TRBV18 and TRBJ2-7, with a possible D match to TRBD1 (6 bases). Germline V gene data show CDR1 as KGHSH and CDR2 as LQKENI. This CDR3 is 15 amino acids long. The V end lost 3 bases, the J end lost 0 bases, and 12 bases lay between the germline ends. The CDR3 loop reads CASSPTGLLSYEQYF. The CDR3, as DNA: TGTGCCAGCTCACCGACAGGCCTACTCTCCTACGAGCAGTACTTC. The full variable domain, completed using reference TRBV18 and TRBJ2-7, is NAGVMQNPRHLVRRRGQEARLRCSPMKGHSHVYWYRQLPEEGLKFMVYLQKENIIDESGMPKERFSAEFPKEGPSILRIQQVVRGDSAAYFCASSPTGLLSYEQYFGPGTRLTVT.

On this clone itself: One end of the junction fails to match germline, which may point to a read error. The chain carries TRBV28 and TRBJ1-2; tentative D call: TRBD1 (6 bases). Germline lookup yields CDR1 MDHEN and CDR2 SYDVKM. The CDR3 is 14 residues long. Here the CDR3 reads CASSLGLGAGGLWF. DNA of the CDR3: TGTGCCAGCAGTTTAGGCCTGGGGGCAGGTGGTTTGTGGTTC.

This clone was observed a few times. This sequence joins TRBV25-1 and TRBJ2-3; tentative D call: TRBD2 (6 bases). The CDR3 covers 17 residues. From germline, CDR1 is MGHDK and CDR2 SYGVNS. V was shortened by 2 bases and J by 8 bases, with 23 bases between the two germline ends. CDR3 sequence: CASSERPGRGQPGTQYF. The DNA for the CDR3 is TGTGCCAGCAGTGAAAGGCCGGGGCGGGGCCAACCGGGTACGCAGTATTTT.

As DNA, the CDR3 is TGTGCCTGGAGGGGGACAGGGAACTATGGCTACACCTTC. It translates to CAWRGTGNYGYTF. The chain carries TRBV30 and TRBJ1-2, with 9 bases matching TRBD1. The J segment lost 2 bases and the V segment lost 3 bases, leaving 1 base of the junction unmatched. The CDR3 has 13 amino acids. Per germline, CDR1 GTSNPN and CDR2 SVGIG (reference sequence).

Comments on this clone: Other DNA variants within this sample encode the same CDR3. CDR3 DNA: TGTGCCAGCAGCCGAGGACTAGCGGGTGAGACCCAGTACTTC. It specifies CASSRGLAGETQYF. V gene TRBV5-6 combines with J gene TRBJ2-5; 11 bases line up with TRBD2. Germline V gives CDR1 SGHDT, CDR2 YYEEEE. The CDR3 loop spans 14 amino acids. V lost 4 bases, J lost 5 bases, and 4 bases stayed unmatched.

This clone showed up just a few times. CDR3 nucleotides: TGTGCCAGTACTTGGGACAGCAGCTCCTACAATGAGCAGTTCTTC. Its translation is CASTWDSSSYNEQFF. The chain uses TRBV27 and TRBJ2-1; TRBD1 matches 7 bases. V was clipped by 9 bases and J by 0 bases; unmatched bases: 8. The CDR3 is 15 amino acids. Germline-derived CDR1 and CDR2 are MNHEY and SMNVEV (reference sequence).

The CDR3 DNA reads as TGTGCCACCAGCAGAGTACGGGGGGCGATCCTTGGCTACACCTTC. Translation: CATSRVRGAILGYTF. The genes are TRBV15 and TRBJ1-2, with D tentatively TRBD1 (6 bases). The CDR3 is 15 amino acids. V lost 1 base and J lost 7, with 16 bases in between. Per the germline V gene, CDR1 is LNHNV and CDR2 is YYDKDF (reference sequence).

This clone was observed a few times. The chain recombines TRBV5-1 with TRBJ2-6, with D tentatively TRBD1 (6 bases). The CDR3 extends over 16 amino acids. The germline V and J ends were trimmed by 1 base and 3 bases, with 11 bases remaining between them. Germline V CDR1 and CDR2: SGHRS, YFSETQ. CDR3 sequence reads: CASSLPAGVGANVLTF. CDR3 coding DNA: TGCGCCAGCAGCTTGCCTGCAGGGGTTGGGGCCAACGTCCTGACTTTC. Supplemented by reference TRBV5-1 and TRBJ2-6, the full variable domain reads KAGVTQTPRYLIKTRGQQVTLSCSPISGHRSVSWYQQTPGQGLQFLFEYFSETQRNKGNFPGRFSGRQFSNSRSEMNVSTLELGDSALYLCASSLPAGVGANVLTFGAGSRLTVL.

The J gene is TRBJ2-4, the V gene TRBV30, with 10 nucleotides matching TRBD2. Looked up from germline, CDR1 is GTSNPN and CDR2 is SVGIG (reference sequence). V shed 1 base and J 2 bases; nucleotides not matched to a gene: 14. The CDR3 spans 19 residues. CDR3 region: CAWSGGTASGRASKNIQYF. The CDR3 nucleotides are TGTGCCTGGAGTGGGGGGACCGCCAGCGGGAGGGCCTCCAAAAACATTCAGTACTTC.

This clone was counted only a few times. V and J are TRBV5-4 and TRBJ2-5; 7 bases match TRBD2. Germline V gives CDR1 SGHNT, CDR2 YYREEE (reference sequence). The J segment lost 0 bases and the V segment lost 2 bases, leaving 4 bases of the junction unmatched. CDR3 length equals 15 residues. CDR3 in amino acids: CASSFRLADQETQYF. The CDR3 nucleotides read TGTGCCAGCAGCTTTCGGCTAGCGGACCAAGAGACCCAGTACTTC.

This clone was seen more than once but under ten times. The V and J genes are TRBV2 and TRBJ2-6; D gene uncertain. This CDR3 is built from 15 residues. Trimming took 6 bases from V and 0 from J, leaving 9 bases between them. Germline V gives CDR1 SNHLY, CDR2 FYNNEI. This CDR3 is CASSQEFSGANVLTF. The CDR3 nucleotides are TGTGCCAGCAGCCAAGAGTTCTCTGGGGCCAACGTCCTGACTTTC.

The chain recombines TRBV30 with TRBJ2-5, with D possibly matching TRBD1 (6 bases). Trimming shortened V by 7 bases and J by 4 bases, and 10 bases separated the two germline ends. Germline CDR1 reads GTSNPN; CDR2 reads SVGIG (reference sequence). This CDR3 has 11 residues. This CDR3 is CALQGVETQYF. The CDR3 DNA follows: TGTGCCTTACAGGGAGTAGAGACCCAGTACTTC.

In its sample, this clone was seen a few times. The V and J genes are TRBV2 and TRBJ2-7; unclear D gene. The CDR3 loop spans 13 amino acids. Per germline, CDR1 SNHLY and CDR2 FYNNEI. The ends were cut back, 6 bases at V and 4 bases at J, with 13 bases in the middle. Here the CDR3 reads CASSPGREYEQYF. CDR3 sequence (DNA): TGTGCCAGCAGCCCTGGGCGTGAATACGAGCAGTACTTC.